The text below deals with one T cell receptor beta chain. This clonotype appeared many times. The clone's antigen remains unknown. Qualities for individual bases were not recorded, and no much larger clone is one base off. This sample was taken from a study of T-cell reconstitution after alpha-beta-depleted transplantation in children (dated by TCRdb to about 2016). Describing the broader study: Using TCR repertoire profiling, the study followed T-cell immune reconstitution in a quantitative way in children after TCRalphabeta/CD19-depleted allogeneic hematopoietic cell transplantation.

Including cysteine and phenylalanine, the CDR3 has 13 amino acids. Only the CDR3 part of the read is kept: 39 bases, read in frame from the first base. V ends up 2 bases short and J 8 bases short, with an unmatched junction base count of 6. The germline V gene (reference sequence) yields DFQATT for CDR1 and SNEGSKA for CDR2. Library generation was performed with PCR. Instrument used: Illumina HiSeq 2500. To normalize quantification of the TCRbeta repertoire, the TCR libraries were built with molecular barcoding that relied on unique molecular identifiers. TCRdb's own reprocessing of the public reads used fastp at Q25 and MiXCR and kept productive beta chains. Records with the same CDR3 protein are collapsed into one entry carrying the most frequent genes and DNA. The sample includes roughly 220,000 distinct CDR3 sequences, with about 12% observed a single time. Over 2% of the sample is held by the ten biggest clonotypes.

Material: PBMCs from the stem cell graft donor, obtained from the stem cell graft. The origin of this receptor is a human donor who donated a stem cell graft to a child with acute lymphoblastic leukemia. The chain is assembled from TRBV20-1 and TRBJ2-1; 7 central nucleotides agree with TRBD2. The DNA sequence follows: TGCAGTGCTAGACCCGGCGGGAGCGATGAGCAGTTCTTC. This encodes CSARPGGSDEQFF.